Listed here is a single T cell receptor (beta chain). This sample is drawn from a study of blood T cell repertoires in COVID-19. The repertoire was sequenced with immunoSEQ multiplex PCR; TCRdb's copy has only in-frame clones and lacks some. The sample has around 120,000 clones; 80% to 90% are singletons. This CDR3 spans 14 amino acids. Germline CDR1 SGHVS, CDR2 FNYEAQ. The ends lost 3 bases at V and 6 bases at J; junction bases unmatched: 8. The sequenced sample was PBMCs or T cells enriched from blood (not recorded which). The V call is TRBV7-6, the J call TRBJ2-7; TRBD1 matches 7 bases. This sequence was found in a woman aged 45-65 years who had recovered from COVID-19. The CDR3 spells CASSFTGVLSEQYF. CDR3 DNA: TGTGCCAGCAGCTTTACAGGGGTATTAAGCGAGCAGTACTTC.